Sequencing of this T cell receptor (beta chain) was carried out in a study of CD8 T cells in ankylosing spondylitis. CDR1 is SQVTM, CDR2 ANQGSEA, per germline. The CDR3 is 14 amino acids. Trimming removed 5 bases from V and 0 bases from J, with 14 bases in between. Quantitative 5'-RACE with molecular barcodes was used to make the TCR beta libraries. TCRdb re-called the 5' RACE reads through MiXCR, storing one row per CDR3 protein. The sample lists about 840,000 distinct CDR3 sequences; 10% to 15% were seen once. As regards this clonotype: Its specificity is unknown.

Study observations and caveats: In synovial fluid and blood from reactive arthritis, some motif variants were previously reported. Researchers reportedly found disease-linked clones significantly enriched in matched ankylosing spondylitis synovial fluid. In ankylosing spondylitis blood, a motif of roughly eight highly homologous TCR beta variants appeared characteristic.

The sequence derives from a male donor with ankylosing spondylitis. Sample: blood, either unsorted or a sorted T cell fraction (not recorded which). The rearrangement uses TRBV29-1 and TRBJ2-7, with a weak D call TRBD2 (5 bases). CDR3 in amino acids: CSVRTGFDSYEQYF. As DNA, the CDR3 is TGCAGCGTTAGAACGGGATTCGACTCCTACGAGCAGTACTTC.